The 19 T cell receptor beta chains in this list originate from one sample, sequenced in a study of blood T cell repertoires in COVID-19. Produced via immunoSEQ multiplex PCR; TCRdb's table is partial and in-frame only. This sample has 250,000 to 300,000 clones, with under 90% found just once. The sequencing input was peripheral blood. The receptors derive from a woman younger than 45 with COVID-19, enrolled during active disease.

This rearrangement joins TRBV19 to TRBJ2-3; D remains ambiguous. Germline values: CDR1 LNHDA, CDR2 SQIVND (reference sequence). V was trimmed by 1 base and J by 2 bases, leaving 10 bases between them. This CDR3 is built from 15 residues. CDR3 region: CASSIGALSTDTQYF. The CDR3 DNA follows: TGTGCCAGTAGTATAGGGGCACTTTCCACAGATACGCAGTATTTT.

This rearrangement joins TRBV5-4 to TRBJ1-2; 11 bases are shared with TRBD1. V shed 3 bases and J 3 bases; nucleotides not matched to a gene: 13. The CDR3 has 18 amino acids. CDR1 and CDR2 (germline): SGHNT, YYREEE (reference sequence). Here the CDR3 DNA reads TGTGCCAGCAGCTCCGGGGGGGGACAGGGGGTAGCCCACTATGGCTACACCTTC. Translating it yields CASSSGGGQGVAHYGYTF.

The V gene is TRBV2, the J gene TRBJ1-2, with 9 bases matching TRBD1. This CDR3 comprises 16 residues. CDR1 is SNHLY, CDR2 FYNNEI, per germline. V was pared by 6 bases and J by 3 bases, with 11 bases of the junction left unmatched. The CDR3 DNA follows: TGTGCCAGCAGCGGACAGGGGAGTAGTTTGGACTATGGCTACACCTTC. It specifies CASSGQGSSLDYGYTF.

The rearrangement links TRBV4-1 to TRBJ1-2; D is ambiguous. There are 15 residues in the CDR3. Germline assignment: CDR1 MGHRA and CDR2 YSYEKL. V was clipped by 0 bases and J by 8 bases, with 16 bases between them. In DNA, the CDR3 is TGCGCCAGCAGCCAAGATCTGGGCAGTTCAGTCGGCTACACCTTC. It yields the protein CASSQDLGSSVGYTF.

The chain recombines TRBV6-1 with TRBJ2-2; 8 positions match TRBD1. This CDR3 is 15 amino acids long. V lost 3 bases and J lost 8; bases outside the gene matches: 8. The germline gives CDR1 MNHNS, CDR2 SASEGT. DNA for the CDR3: TGTGCCAGCAGTGACCGGCAGGGGGCGAGAGGGGAGCTGTTTTTT. Protein sequence: CASSDRQGARGELFF.

The rearrangement uses TRBV18 and TRBJ2-5, with D perhaps matching TRBD2 (6 bases). The CDR3 extends over 15 amino acids. V was trimmed by 2 bases and J by 4 bases, leaving 14 bases between them. Germline values: CDR1 KGHSH, CDR2 LQKENI. CDR3 region: CASSPLAGFGETQYF. For the CDR3, the DNA is TGTGCCAGCTCACCATTGGCGGGGTTCGGAGAGACCCAGTACTTC.

This clone was observed once. The chain is built from TRBV20-1 and TRBJ2-1; TRBD2 aligns across 7 bases. This CDR3 spans 14 amino acids. Germline CDR1 and CDR2: DFQATT and SNEGSKA (reference sequence). CDR3 DNA sequence: TGCACCGCTAGTCGGTCTAGCGGATACAATGAGCAGTTCTTC. Translated, it gives CTASRSSGYNEQFF.

This clone was observed a few times. This rearrangement joins TRBV5-1 to TRBJ1-1; D call uncertain. Germline V lookup: CDR1 SGHRS, CDR2 YFSETQ. V was pared by 0 bases and J by 2 bases, with 11 bases between. The CDR3 covers 15 residues. This CDR3 is CASSLVDIGNTEAFF. CDR3 nucleotide sequence: TGCGCCAGCAGCTTGGTAGACATAGGAAACACTGAAGCTTTCTTT.

V usage is TRBV30 and J usage is TRBJ1-1; weak D call: TRBD1 (6 bases). V shed 1 base and J shed 5 bases, with 11 bases lying between them. The CDR3 extends over 13 amino acids. Looked up from germline, CDR1 is GTSNPN and CDR2 is SVGIG (reference sequence). CDR3 sequence: CAWSADRRTEAFF. Written as DNA, the CDR3 is TGTGCCTGGAGTGCTGACAGGCGAACTGAAGCTTTCTTT.

V usage is TRBV19 and J usage is TRBJ1-6; D uncertain. The CDR3 sequence is 14 residues long. CDR1 is LNHDA, CDR2 SQIVND, per germline (reference sequence). V lost 5 bases and J 9 bases, leaving 14 bases between the germline ends. The chain's CDR3 is CASSGWREGSPLHF. CDR3 DNA: TGTGCCAGTAGTGGTTGGAGGGAAGGTTCACCCCTCCACTTT.

The genes are TRBV7-7 and TRBJ2-1; 8 bases agree with TRBD2. J gave up 4 bases and V 1 base, and 3 bases lay outside the gene matches. This CDR3 comprises 15 residues. CDR1 is SSHAT and CDR2 is FNYEAQ in the germline V gene (reference sequence). The DNA of the CDR3 is TGTGCCAGCAGCTTAGGGCGGGGGGATTACAATGAGCAGTTCTTC. Its protein product is CASSLGRGDYNEQFF.

This rearrangement joins TRBV5-4 to TRBJ1-2, with a weak D call TRBD1 (5 bases). Trimming removed 6 bases from V and 5 bases from J, with 17 bases in between. Germline V gene sequence: CDR1 SGHNT, CDR2 YYREEE (reference sequence). CDR3 size: 14 residues. The CDR3 region is CASTHRTLPYGYTF. The CDR3 DNA is TGTGCCAGCACCCACAGGACCCTGCCTTATGGCTACACCTTC.

The genes are TRBV5-1 and TRBJ2-5, with D unclear. There are 14 residues in the CDR3. The ends were cut back, 6 bases at V and 5 bases at J, with 17 bases in the middle. Germline V gene data show CDR1 as SGHRS and CDR2 as YFSETQ. The CDR3 DNA follows: TGCGCCAGCATTTCCCTAGATTCGGCGGAGACCCAGTACTTC. Protein sequence: CASISLDSAETQYF. The entire variable domain, with the rest obtained from reference TRBV5-1 and TRBJ2-5, is as follows: KAGVTQTPRYLIKTRGQQVTLSCSPISGHRSVSWYQQTPGQGLQFLFEYFSETQRNKGNFPGRFSGRQFSNSRSEMNVSTLELGDSALYLCASISLDSAETQYFGPGTRLLVL.

The V call is TRBV10-1, the J call TRBJ2-3; no reliable D call. Germline lookup yields CDR1 WNHNN and CDR2 SYGVQD (reference sequence). Trimming removed 8 bases from V and 2 bases from J, with 11 bases in between. The CDR3 length is 13 residues. CDR3 loop: CASSTAITDTQYF. In DNA form, the CDR3 reads TGCGCCAGCTCGACTGCTATCACAGATACGCAGTATTTT.

This clone was seen a single time. The chain is built from TRBV2 and TRBJ1-4, with 8 nucleotides matching TRBD1. Unmatched junction bases numbered 7, after V lost 5 bases and J lost 8 bases. Germline assignment: CDR1 SNHLY and CDR2 FYNNEI. This CDR3 is built from 14 residues. CDR3 amino acids: CASSNQGAGEKLFF. The CDR3, as DNA: TGTGCCAGCAGTAACCAGGGGGCAGGAGAAAAACTGTTTTTT.

The chain uses TRBV12-5 and TRBJ2-1; TRBD2 is a possible D gene (6 bases). The CDR3 runs to 14 residues. CDR1 and CDR2 (germline): LGHNT, FRNRAP. V was clipped by 3 bases and J by 2 bases, with 8 bases between them. The CDR3 DNA reads as TGTGCTAGTGGTTTCTGGGGGGCCTACAATGAGCAGTTCTTC. Encoded protein: CASGFWGAYNEQFF.

The sample holds a few counts of this clone. The V and J genes are TRBV19 and TRBJ2-7; D not certain. With 7 bases removed from V and 1 base from J, the gap between germline ends came to 23 bases. Germline V CDR1 and CDR2: LNHDA, SQIVND (reference sequence). This CDR3 region has 17 residues. CDR3 region: CASKNKELQRHSYEQYF. Here the CDR3 DNA reads TGTGCCAGTAAAAATAAAGAACTGCAGCGCCATTCCTACGAGCAGTACTTC.

The sample holds a few counts of this clone. The chain joins TRBV2 to TRBJ2-7; D is possibly TRBD1 (5 bases). V was trimmed by 11 bases and J by 0 bases, leaving 17 bases between them. CDR3 size: 14 residues. Germline CDR1 and CDR2: SNHLY and FYNNEI. CDR3 in DNA: TGTGCCCGACAGACAACTCTCAGCTCCTACGAGCAGTACTTC. Translating it yields CARQTTLSSYEQYF.

This CDR3 is CASSQDTQGYNEQFF. The CDR3 DNA reads TGTGCCAGCAGCCAAGATACCCAGGGGTACAATGAGCAGTTCTTC. The chain links TRBV3-1 (or the pseudogene TRBV3-2) to TRBJ2-1, with D perhaps matching TRBD1 (6 bases). CDR1 LGHDT and CDR2 YNNKEL come from the germline V gene (reference sequence). This CDR3 is built from 15 residues. V lost 0 bases and J 4 bases, leaving 10 bases between the germline ends.